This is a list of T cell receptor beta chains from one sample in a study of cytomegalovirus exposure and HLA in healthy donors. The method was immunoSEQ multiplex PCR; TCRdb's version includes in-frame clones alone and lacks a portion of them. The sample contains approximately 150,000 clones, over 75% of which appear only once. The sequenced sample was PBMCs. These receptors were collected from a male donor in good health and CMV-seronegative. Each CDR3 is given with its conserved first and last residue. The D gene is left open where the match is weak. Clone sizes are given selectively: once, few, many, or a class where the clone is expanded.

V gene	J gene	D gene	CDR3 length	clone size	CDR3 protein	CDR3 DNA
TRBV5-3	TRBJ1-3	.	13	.	CARSLGPGNTIYF	TGTGCCAGAAGCTTGGGGCCTGGAAACACCATATATTTT
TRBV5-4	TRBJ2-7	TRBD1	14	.	CASSPGTGVYEQYF	TGTGCCAGCAGCCCCGGGACAGGAGTCTACGAGCAGTACTTC
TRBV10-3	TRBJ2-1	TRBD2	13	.	CAILAGPGNEQFF	TGTGCCATCCTAGCGGGGCCCGGCAATGAGCAGTTCTTC
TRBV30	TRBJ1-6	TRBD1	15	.	CAWSDSLTGASPLHF	TGTGCCTGGAGTGATTCGTTGACAGGGGCATCACCCCTCCACTTT
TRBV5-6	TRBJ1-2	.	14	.	CASSSEPRVYGYTF	TGTGCCAGCAGCTCCGAGCCCAGGGTCTATGGCTACACCTTC
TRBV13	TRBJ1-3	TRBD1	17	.	CASSLGGSRTGGNTIYF	TGTGCCAGCAGCTTAGGGGGCTCTAGGACAGGGGGAAACACCATATATTTT
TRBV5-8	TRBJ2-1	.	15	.	CASDRRLTSYNEQFF	TGTGCCAGCGATAGGCGGTTAACCTCCTACAATGAGCAGTTCTTC
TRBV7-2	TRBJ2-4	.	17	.	CASSLVGAGLAKNIQYF	TGTGCCAGCAGCTTAGTAGGGGCAGGGTTAGCCAAAAACATTCAGTACTTC
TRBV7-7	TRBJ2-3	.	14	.	CASSLRGRGDTQYF	TGTGCCAGCAGCTTAAGGGGGAGGGGGGATACGCAGTATTTT
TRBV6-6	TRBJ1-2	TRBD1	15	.	CASSYRLGQSYGYTF	TGTGCCAGCAGTTACCGCTTGGGACAGAGCTATGGCTACACCTTC
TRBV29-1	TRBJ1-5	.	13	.	CSVSGGVNQPQHF	TGCAGCGTATCCGGGGGGGTCAATCAGCCCCAGCATTTT
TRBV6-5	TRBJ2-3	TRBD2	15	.	CASRETSGDPDTQYF	TGTGCCAGCAGGGAGACTAGCGGGGATCCAGATACGCAGTATTTT
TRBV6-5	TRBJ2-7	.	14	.	CASIARGSSYEQYF	TGTGCCAGCATTGCCAGGGGTTCTTCCTACGAGCAGTACTTC
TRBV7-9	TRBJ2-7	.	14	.	CASSLVGQGMEQYF	TGTGCCAGCAGCTTAGTCGGGCAGGGAATGGAGCAGTACTTC
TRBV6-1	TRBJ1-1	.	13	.	CASSDSQGREAFF	TGTGCCAGCAGTGACTCTCAGGGGCGTGAAGCTTTCTTT
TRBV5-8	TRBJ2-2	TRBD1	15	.	CASRRGQLFTGELFF	TGTGCCAGCAGACGGGGACAGCTCTTTACCGGGGAGCTGTTTTTT
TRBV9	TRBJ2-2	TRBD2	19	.	CASSAGLAGGLSGYGELFF	TGTGCCAGCAGCGCCGGACTAGCGGGGGGTCTTAGTGGCTACGGGGAGCTGTTTTTT
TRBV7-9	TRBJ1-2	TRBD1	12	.	CASSRTGDGYTF	TGTGCCAGCAGCCGGACAGGGGATGGCTACACCTTC
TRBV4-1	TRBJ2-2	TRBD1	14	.	CASSPGQGTGELFF	TGCGCCAGCAGCCCAGGACAGGGGACCGGGGAGCTGTTTTTT
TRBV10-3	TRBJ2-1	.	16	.	CAISDRRGSSYNEQFF	TGTGCCATCAGTGATAGACGGGGGAGCTCCTACAATGAGCAGTTCTTC
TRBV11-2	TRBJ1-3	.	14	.	CASSFGVSGNTIYF	TGTGCCAGCAGCTTTGGAGTCTCTGGAAACACCATATATTTT
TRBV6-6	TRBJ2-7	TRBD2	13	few	CGTRAGETYEQYF	TGTGGAACCAGGGCGGGGGAAACCTACGAGCAGTACTTC
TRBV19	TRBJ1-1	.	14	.	CASSRDRLDTEAFF	TGTGCCAGTTCCCGAGACAGGTTGGACACTGAAGCTTTCTTT
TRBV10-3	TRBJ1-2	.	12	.	CAISEGRGGYTF	TGTGCCATCAGTGAGGGTCGAGGGGGCTACACCTTC
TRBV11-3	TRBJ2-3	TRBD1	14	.	CASSLGRGSDTQYF	TGTGCCAGCAGCTTAGGCAGGGGGTCTGATACGCAGTATTTT
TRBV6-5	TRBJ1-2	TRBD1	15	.	CASSYSRGQVYGYTF	TGTGCCAGCAGTTACTCGCGGGGACAGGTCTATGGCTACACCTTC
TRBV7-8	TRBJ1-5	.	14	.	CASSLDQGPQPQHF	TGTGCCAGCAGCTTAGACCAGGGTCCTCAGCCCCAGCATTTT
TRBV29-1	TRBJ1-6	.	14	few	CSVTSGEYNSPLHF	TGCAGCGTTACCTCAGGGGAATATAATTCACCCCTCCACTTT
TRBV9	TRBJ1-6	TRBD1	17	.	CASSVGLGGLPNSPLHF	TGTGCCAGCAGCGTAGGTCTAGGGGGCCTACCTAATTCACCCCTCCACTTT
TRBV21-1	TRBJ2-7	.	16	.	CASSKGGGRGSYEQYF	TGTGCCAGCAGCAAAGGAGGCGGCAGGGGGTCCTACGAGCAGTACTTC
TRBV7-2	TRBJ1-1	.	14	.	CASSYSGLNTEAFF	TGTGCCAGCAGTTACAGCGGACTTAACACTGAAGCTTTCTTT
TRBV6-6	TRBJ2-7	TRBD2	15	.	CASSYSGSGGYEQYF	TGTGCCAGCAGTTACTCAGGTAGCGGGGGCTACGAGCAGTACTTC
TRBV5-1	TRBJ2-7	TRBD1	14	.	CASSLGDRAYEQYF	TGCGCCAGCAGCTTGGGTGACAGGGCCTACGAGCAGTACTTC
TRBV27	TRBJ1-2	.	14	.	CATRAGAEIYGYTF	TGTGCCACCCGCGCGGGCGCAGAAATCTATGGCTACACCTTC
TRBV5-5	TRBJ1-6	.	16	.	CASSLVPYSYNSPLHF	TGTGCCAGCAGCTTGGTTCCCTACTCCTATAATTCACCCCTCCACTTT
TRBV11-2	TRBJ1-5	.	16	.	CASSLNSDSLNQPQHF	TGTGCCAGCAGCCTTAACTCGGACAGTCTCAATCAGCCCCAGCATTTT
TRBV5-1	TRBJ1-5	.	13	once	CASSLAGGKPQHF	TGCGCCAGCAGCTTGGCCGGGGGTAAGCCCCAGCATTTT
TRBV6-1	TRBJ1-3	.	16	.	CASSEVAAHGVNTIYF	TGTGCCAGCAGTGAAGTGGCTGCGCACGGGGTAAACACCATATATTTT
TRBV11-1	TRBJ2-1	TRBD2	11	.	CASSSGGRKFF	TGTGCCAGCAGCTCCGGGGGGAGGAAGTTCTTC
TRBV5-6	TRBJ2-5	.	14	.	CASSLLGDQETQYF	TGTGCCAGCAGCTTGTTAGGGGACCAAGAGACCCAGTACTTC
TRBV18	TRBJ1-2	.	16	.	CASSRNDGTGGYGYTF	TGTGCCAGCTCACGTAACGACGGAACAGGTGGTTATGGCTACACCTTC
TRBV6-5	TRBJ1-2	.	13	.	CASSYGANYGYTF	TGTGCCAGCAGTTACGGAGCTAACTATGGCTACACCTTC
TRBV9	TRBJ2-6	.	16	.	CASSVNRWSGANVLTF	TGTGCCAGCAGCGTGAACAGGTGGTCTGGGGCCAACGTCCTGACTTTC
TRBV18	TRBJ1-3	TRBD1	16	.	CASSLGQGIAANTIYF	TGTGCCAGCTCACTCGGACAGGGGATTGCGGCAAACACCATATATTTT
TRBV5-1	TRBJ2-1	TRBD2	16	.	CASSSGGQTVYNEQFF	TGCGCCAGCAGCTCGGGGGGGCAGACAGTCTACAATGAGCAGTTCTTC
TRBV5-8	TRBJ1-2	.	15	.	CASSPTTRRTAGYTF	TGTGCCAGCAGCCCCACAACCCGTAGGACAGCCGGCTACACCTTC
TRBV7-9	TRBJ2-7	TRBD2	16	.	CASSLVNGLAGDEQYF	TGTGCCAGCAGCTTAGTTAACGGACTAGCGGGGGACGAGCAGTACTTC
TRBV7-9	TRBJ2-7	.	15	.	CASSFMKGANYEQYF	TGTGCCAGCAGCTTTATGAAAGGGGCTAACTACGAGCAGTACTTC
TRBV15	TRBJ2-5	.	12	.	CATSGGVETQYF	TGTGCCACCTCCGGCGGGGTCGAGACCCAGTACTTC
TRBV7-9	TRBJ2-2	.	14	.	CASSPVRVGGELFF	TGTGCCAGCAGCCCAGTTCGGGTGGGCGGGGAGCTGTTTTTT